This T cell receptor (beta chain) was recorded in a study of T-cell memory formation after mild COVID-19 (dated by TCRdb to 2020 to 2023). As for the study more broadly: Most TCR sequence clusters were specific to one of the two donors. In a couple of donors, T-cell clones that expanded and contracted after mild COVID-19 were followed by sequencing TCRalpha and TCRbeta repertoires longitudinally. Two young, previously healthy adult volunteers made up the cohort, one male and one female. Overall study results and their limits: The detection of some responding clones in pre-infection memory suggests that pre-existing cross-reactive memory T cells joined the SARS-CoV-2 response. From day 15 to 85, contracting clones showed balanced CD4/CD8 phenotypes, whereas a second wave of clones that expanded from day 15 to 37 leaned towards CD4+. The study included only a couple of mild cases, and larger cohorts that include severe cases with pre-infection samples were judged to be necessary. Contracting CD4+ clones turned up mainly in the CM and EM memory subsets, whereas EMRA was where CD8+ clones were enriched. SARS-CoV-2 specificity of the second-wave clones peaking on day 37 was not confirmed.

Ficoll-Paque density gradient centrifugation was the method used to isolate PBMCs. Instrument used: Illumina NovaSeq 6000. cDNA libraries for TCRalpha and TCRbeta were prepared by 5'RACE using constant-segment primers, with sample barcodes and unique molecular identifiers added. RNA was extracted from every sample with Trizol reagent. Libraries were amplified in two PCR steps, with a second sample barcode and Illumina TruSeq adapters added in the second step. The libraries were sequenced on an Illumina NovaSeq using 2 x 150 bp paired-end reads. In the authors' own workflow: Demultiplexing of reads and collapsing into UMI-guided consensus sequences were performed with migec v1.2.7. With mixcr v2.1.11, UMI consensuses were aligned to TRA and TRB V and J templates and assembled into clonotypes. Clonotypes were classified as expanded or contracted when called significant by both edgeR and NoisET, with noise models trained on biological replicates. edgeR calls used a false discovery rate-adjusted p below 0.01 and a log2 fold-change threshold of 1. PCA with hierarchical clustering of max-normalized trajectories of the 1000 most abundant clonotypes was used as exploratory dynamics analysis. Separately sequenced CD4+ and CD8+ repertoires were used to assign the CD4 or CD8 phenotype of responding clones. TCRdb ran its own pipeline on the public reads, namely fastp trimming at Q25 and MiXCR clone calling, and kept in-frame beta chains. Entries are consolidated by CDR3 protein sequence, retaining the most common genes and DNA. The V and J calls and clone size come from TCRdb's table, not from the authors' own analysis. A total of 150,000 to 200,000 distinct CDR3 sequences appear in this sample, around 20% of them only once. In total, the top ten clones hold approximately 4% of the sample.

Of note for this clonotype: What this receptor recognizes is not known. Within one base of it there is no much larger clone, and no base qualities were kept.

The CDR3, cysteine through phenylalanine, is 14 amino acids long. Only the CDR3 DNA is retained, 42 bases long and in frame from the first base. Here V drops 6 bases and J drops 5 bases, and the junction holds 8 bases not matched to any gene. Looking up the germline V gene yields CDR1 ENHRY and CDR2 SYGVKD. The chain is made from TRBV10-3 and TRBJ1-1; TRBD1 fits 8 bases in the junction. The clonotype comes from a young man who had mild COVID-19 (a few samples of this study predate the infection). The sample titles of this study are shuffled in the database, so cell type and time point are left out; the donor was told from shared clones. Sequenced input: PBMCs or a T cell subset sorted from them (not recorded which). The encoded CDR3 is CAISPTGDGTEAFF. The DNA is TGTGCCATCAGCCCGACAGGGGATGGAACTGAAGCTTTCTTT.